One and the same sample provided the 21 T cell receptor beta chains below, sequenced in a study of blood T cells in healthy people across ages. Sample-barcoded 5' priming and a J-beta primer mix drove a second PCR of roughly 6 to 12 cycles. In TCRdb, the 5' RACE reads were re-called with MiXCR into one record per CDR3 protein. The sample has approximately 960,000 distinct CDR3 sequences, just under 30% seen once; the top ten hold 10% to 13%. These data were also filed under a second study, of T cells of mothers and their children.

Sequencing was carried out using blood. The receptors derive from a woman aged 35 to 49 in good health.

This clonotype came up many times. The chain links TRBV9 to TRBJ2-7, with D possibly being TRBD1 (5 bases). This CDR3 contains 14 residues. CDR1 is SGDLS and CDR2 is YYNGEE in the germline V gene. The germline V and J ends were trimmed by 0 bases and 2 bases, with 9 bases remaining between them. CDR3 coding DNA: TGTGCCAGCAGCGTAGAAGCCAGGGCCTACGAGCAGTACTTC. Its translation: CASSVEARAYEQYF. The whole variable domain, remainder taken from reference TRBV9 and TRBJ2-7, is DSGVTQTPKHLITATGQRVTLRCSPRSGDLSVYWYQQSLDQGLQFLIQYYNGEERAKGNILERFSAQQFPDLHSELNLSSLELGDSALYFCASSVEARAYEQYFGPGTRLTVT.

V gene TRBV29-1 combines with J gene TRBJ2-7, with 9 bases lining up with TRBD1. This CDR3 has 15 residues. Germline CDR1 SQVTM, CDR2 ANQGSEA. Trimming cost V 0 bases and J 6 bases; bases outside gene matches: 9. CDR3 amino acids: CSVEDRQQGAFEQYF. The CDR3 DNA sequence: TGCAGCGTTGAAGATCGGCAACAGGGGGCATTCGAGCAGTACTTC.

There are many counts of this clonotype. This chain uses TRBV7-2 with TRBJ2-3; no definite D call. Between the trimmed V and J ends, which lost 5 bases and 5 bases, there was a span of 11 bases. Germline CDR1 reads SGHTA; CDR2 reads FQGNSA. CDR3 length equals 13 residues. DNA for the CDR3: TGTGCCAGCAGCACCGGACCCAGAGATACGCAGTATTTT. This encodes CASSTGPRDTQYF. Looking up the rest from reference TRBV7-2 and TRBJ2-3 gives the full variable domain: GAGVSQSPSNKVTEKGKDVELRCDPISGHTALYWYRQSLGQGLEFLIYFQGNSAPDKSGLPSDRFSAERTGGSVSTLTIQRTQQEDSAVYLCASSTGPRDTQYFGPGTRLTVL.

The V and J genes are TRBV28 and TRBJ1-1; D possibly corresponds to TRBD1 (6 bases). There are 12 residues in the CDR3. Germline CDR1 is MDHEN and CDR2 is SYDVKM. V shed 6 bases and J shed 10 bases, with 15 bases lying between them. CDR3 amino acids: CASSLAGGRAFF. The CDR3 nucleotides read TGTGCCAGCAGCCTCGCGGGGGGGCGAGCTTTCTTT.

The chain uses TRBV19 and TRBJ1-1; a possible D gene is TRBD1 (6 bases). This CDR3 is built from 16 residues. Germline CDR1 is LNHDA and CDR2 is SQIVND (reference sequence). Trimming left V 1 base short and J 0 bases short, with 12 bases between. In nucleotides, the CDR3 is TGTGCCAGTAGTATAGCATCCGGACAGTTGAACACTGAAGCTTTCTTT. It translates to CASSIASGQLNTEAFF.

This clonotype was detected ten times or more. CDR3 region: CSATSAAYSYEQYF. The CDR3 nucleotides read TGCAGTGCTACTTCGGCAGCTTACTCCTACGAGCAGTACTTC. The V call is TRBV20-1, the J call TRBJ2-7; D is ambiguous. Germline loops: CDR1 DFQATT, CDR2 SNEGSKA (reference sequence). The CDR3 runs to 14 residues. Trimming removed 4 bases at V and 0 bases at J, with 13 bases between.

There are many counts of this clonotype. The chain combines TRBV5-1 with TRBJ2-6, with a tentative D call TRBD1 (6 bases). Trimming took 2 bases from V and 0 from J, leaving 15 bases between them. Germline V gene lookup returns CDR1 SGHRS and CDR2 YFSETQ. The CDR3 loop spans 18 amino acids. The CDR3 sequence: CASSLTQGPYSGANVLTF. CDR3 in DNA: TGCGCCAGCAGCTTAACCCAGGGGCCTTACTCTGGGGCCAACGTCCTGACTTTC.

This clonotype was counted many times. The rearrangement uses TRBV2 and TRBJ1-1; D ambiguous. The CDR3 extends over 11 amino acids. V lost 2 bases to trimming and J lost 8 bases, with 6 bases between them. Per germline, CDR1 SNHLY and CDR2 FYNNEI. The CDR3 DNA sequence: TGTGCCAGCAGTGAATGGGTCGAAGCTTTCTTT. It translates to CASSEWVEAFF.

Ten or more counts support this clonotype. The chain joins TRBV6-5 to TRBJ2-1; possibly TRBD2 for D (6 bases). V was pared by 2 bases and J by 6 bases, with 8 bases between. Germline CDR1 reads MNHEY; CDR2 reads SVGAGI. The CDR3 extends over 13 amino acids. In DNA form, the CDR3 reads TGTGCCAGCAGTTACGACGGGGGCAATGAGCAGTTCTTC. This sequence encodes CASSYDGGNEQFF.

V usage is TRBV27 and J usage is TRBJ2-5; D is unclear. There are 14 residues in the CDR3. From germline, CDR1 is MNHEY and CDR2 SMNVEV (reference sequence). Trimming took 3 bases from V and 2 from J, leaving 10 bases between them. CDR3 bases: TGTGCCAGCAGTTTCGCTGGCGAACAAGAGACCCAGTACTTC. This translates into CASSFAGEQETQYF.

In this sample, this clonotype turned up a few times. In DNA form, the CDR3 reads TGCGCCAGCAGCTCGTCAGGGAGGGCGCCCTCCGAGCAGTACTTC. Its protein is CASSSSGRAPSEQYF. The chain uses TRBV5-1 and TRBJ2-5; 7 bases match TRBD2. The assigned J gene may be wrong: the sequence end matches TRBJ2-7 better. CDR3 length: 15 residues. Per the germline V gene, CDR1 is SGHRS and CDR2 is YFSETQ.

As for this clonotype: Relative to the germline gene, one junction end is altered; a read error may explain this. The chain uses TRBV19 and TRBJ2-3; 8 bases fit TRBD2. The CDR3 is made up of 15 amino acids. Germline CDR1 LNHDA, CDR2 SQIVND (reference sequence). For the CDR3, the DNA is TGTGTCAGTACCACCGGGACTAGGTTTTCAGATACGCAGTATTTT. Translation gives CVSTTGTRFSDTQYF.

This clonotype has a handful of counts. The rearrangement joins TRBV14 to TRBJ1-6; D remains unclear. Germline CDR1 SGHDN, CDR2 FVKESK. Trimming removed 4 bases from V and 9 bases from J, with 7 bases in between. The CDR3 is 12 residues long. CDR3 loop: CASSPFGSPLHF. The CDR3 DNA reads TGTGCCAGCAGCCCATTTGGTTCACCCCTCCACTTT.

This chain connects TRBV30 to TRBJ2-6, with 10 positions matching TRBD1. Germline V lookup: CDR1 GTSNPN, CDR2 SVGIG (reference sequence). Trimming took 2 bases from V and 1 from J; bases not matched to a gene: 5. This CDR3 spans 17 amino acids. CDR3 loop: CAWSPGQGTSGANVLTF. In DNA form, the CDR3 reads TGTGCCTGGAGTCCGGGACAGGGGACGTCTGGGGCCAACGTCCTGACTTTC. The full variable domain, rest sourced from reference TRBV30 and TRBJ2-6, is SQTIHQWPATLVQPVGSPLSLECTVEGTSNPNLYWYRQAAGRGLQLLFYSVGIGQISSEVPQNLSASRPQDRQFILSSKKLLLSDSGFYLCAWSPGQGTSGANVLTFGAGSRLTVL.

The CDR3 region has the DNA TGTGCCAGCAGTACAACGACAGGGGGCGAGGTTGGCTACACCTTC. Protein sequence: CASSTTTGGEVGYTF. The chain employs TRBV2 and TRBJ1-2; 10 bases map to TRBD1. In germline, CDR1 is SNHLY, CDR2 FYNNEI. The CDR3 is 15 residues long. Losses at the gene ends were 5 bases for V and 7 bases for J; bases not matched to a gene: 10.

The table lists this clonotype with a few counts. This chain links TRBV5-5 with TRBJ2-2; 7 bases agree with TRBD1. Germline V gene lookup returns CDR1 SGHKS and CDR2 YYEKEE (reference sequence). This CDR3 comprises 17 residues. Germline trimming cut 0 bases from V and 0 bases from J; bases unmatched to any gene: 5. For the CDR3, the DNA is TGTGCCAGCAGCTTGGAGCACCAGGGGGCGAACACCGGGGAGCTGTTTTTT. Amino acids: CASSLEHQGANTGELFF.

This clonotype was recorded at least ten times. The DNA of the CDR3 is TGCGCCAGCAGCCAATCTCCTAGCGGGGATTACGAGCAGTACTTC. Protein: CASSQSPSGDYEQYF. The V gene is TRBV4-3, the J gene TRBJ2-7; 9 bases are a match to TRBD2. Looked up from germline, CDR1 is LGHNA and CDR2 is YSLEER. The V gene end was trimmed by 2 bases and the J gene end by 4 bases; junction bases not matched to a gene: 6. There are 15 residues in the CDR3.

The genes are TRBV12-3 or TRBV12-4 and TRBJ1-5; 7 bases match TRBD1. Trimming cost V 7 bases and J 7 bases; bases outside gene matches: 10. CDR3 length equals 14 residues. The CDR3, as DNA: TGTGCCAGCACACGACAGGGAGGGCGGCAGCCCCAGCATTTT. Translation gives CASTRQGGRQPQHF.

This clonotype was seen more than once but under ten times. V gene TRBV5-1 combines with J gene TRBJ2-3; no clear D. V was shortened by 2 bases and J by 3 bases, with 13 bases between the two germline ends. The CDR3 contains 15 residues. Germline CDR1 and CDR2: SGHRS and YFSETQ. This CDR3 is CASSLQTTRTDTQYF. In DNA form, the CDR3 reads TGCGCCAGCAGCTTACAGACCACGAGGACAGATACGCAGTATTTT.

This rearrangement joins TRBV7-2 to TRBJ1-1; D uncertain. Trimming left V 6 bases short and J 6 bases short, with 11 bases between. CDR3 length equals 12 residues. CDR1 is SGHTA and CDR2 is FQGNSA in the germline V gene. Here the CDR3 reads CASSLRLAEAFF. CDR3 sequence (DNA): TGTGCCAGCAGTTTGCGGTTGGCTGAAGCTTTCTTT.

V usage is TRBV25-1 and J usage is TRBJ1-1; D is undetermined. Germline values: CDR1 MGHDK, CDR2 SYGVNS. This CDR3 region has 17 residues. The V and J ends lost 2 bases and 0 bases respectively, with 16 bases between them. The DNA of the CDR3 is TGTGCCAGCAGTGAAAGCGTACATTTTGGGTTGAACACTGAAGCTTTCTTT. It yields the protein CASSESVHFGLNTEAFF.